Sequencing of this T cell receptor beta chain was carried out in a study of post-analysis software for immune sequencing data. Study findings and constraints: A few TRBV segments appeared more often in patients than in controls, and TRBV5-6, TRBV5-1 and TRBV20-1 were among these. Compared against controls, patients with multiple sclerosis displayed significantly lower normalized Chao1 diversity. Clustering by F measure revealed strong co-clustering among samples prepared together in one batch.

This clonotype was detected only a few times. Its matching antigen is unknown. TCR beta cDNA libraries included unique molecular identifiers. Approximately 450,000 cDNA molecules were recovered from an input of about 0.85 to 11 million T cells. TCRdb passed the PCR reads through MiXCR, listing each CDR3 protein once. This table has about 540,000 distinct CDR3 sequences, 30% to 40% appearing once. The V and J ends lost 0 bases and 4 bases, in that order; junction bases with no gene match: 1. Germline-derived CDR1 and CDR2 are SGHRS and YFSETQ. CDR3 length: 15 residues. Material: blood. The chain recombines TRBV5-1 with TRBJ1-6; the match to TRBD1 covers 7 bases. This TCR was sampled from a girl aged 2 to 17 with multiple sclerosis. The CDR3 protein is CASSLGQGYNSPLHF. The DNA of the CDR3 is TGCGCCAGCAGCTTGGGACAGGGTTATAATTCACCCCTCCACTTT.